This record looks at one T cell receptor beta chain sequence and its context. This CDR3 is built from 13 residues. Germline V lookup: CDR1 LGHNA, CDR2 YNFKEQ. V shed 0 bases and J shed 5 bases, with 7 bases lying between them. The data stem from a study of blood T cell repertoires in COVID-19. Across the study: Researchers got acute and convalescent COVID-19 samples from the United States, Italy and Spain.

Original methodology: Amplifying reference gene primers gave estimates of nucleated cell counts. TCRdb keeps only in-frame clones here, not all; method: immunoSEQ multiplex PCR. V, J and clone size derive from that table, while D and trimming were established from the DNA sequence. The repertoire holds 50,000 to 65,000 clones, around 86% seen once, with 3.2% in the top ten. The sequenced sample consisted of peripheral blood. This chain joins TRBV4-2 and TRBJ2-5; perhaps TRBD1 as D (5 bases). The clonotype was recovered from a man in his forties or fifties with active COVID-19. CDR3 sequence reads: CASSQDYRETQYF. CDR3 nucleotides: TGTGCCAGCAGCCAAGATTACAGGGAGACCCAGTACTTC.